This T cell receptor (beta chain) was profiled in a study of blood T cell repertoires in COVID-19. Study summary: Sources were T cells, B-cell-depleted T cells, or PBMCs; the material itself was cDNA or gDNA.

Authors' methods: Estimation of nucleated cell counts was performed using reference gene primer amplification. Repertoires were generated with immunoSEQ multiplex PCR, while TCRdb's copy carries only in-frame clones and drops some. The DNA gave D and trimming, while V, J and clone size come from that table. The sample includes approximately 170,000 clones, approximately 85% seen only once; the top ten take approximately 7%. Germline values: CDR1 SGHDT, CDR2 YYEEEE. The CDR3 runs to 15 residues. V dropped 0 bases and J dropped 8; count of bases not matched to a gene: 10. Seattle cases were enrolled at active infection and followed longitudinally.

The TCR originated in an elderly man with COVID-19, enrolled during active disease. The sample was peripheral blood. This chain connects TRBV5-6 to TRBJ1-2; 7 nucleotides line up with TRBD1. CDR3 DNA sequence: TGTGCCAGCAGCTTGGCGCGAAGGGGGCTCGGGGGCTACACCTTC. Protein: CASSLARRGLGGYTF.